A single T cell receptor (beta chain) is shown here with its context. The data were obtained in a study of response to subunit inactivated influenza vaccine. Germline V gene lookup returns CDR1 SGHVS and CDR2 FQNEAQ. Trimming stripped 2 bases from V and 0 bases from J, with 11 bases between. The CDR3 totals 15 residues. TCRdb re-analysed the RT-PCR reads in MiXCR, keeping a single row per CDR3 protein. The data contain 500,000 to 550,000 distinct CDR3 sequences, under 25% of them singletons. The data were also submitted as part of a second study, on T cells expressing NK-cell markers. In that study: As the method of synthesis, 5'RACE template switching with UMIs yielded TCR beta cDNA. Sorted CD3+CD56+NKG2C+, CD3+CD56+NKG2C- and CD3+CD56-NKG2C+ T cells supplied TCR beta repertoires.

The chain links TRBV7-8 to TRBJ2-7, with unresolved D. This material consisted of CD4+ T cells sorted from PBMCs, taken approximately 13 days after vaccination. The clonotype originates from a man aged 45-60 years who received an inactivated influenza vaccine. In DNA form, the CDR3 reads TGTGCCAGCAGCTTAAATGGGATTTCCTCCTACGAGCAGTACTTC. This translates into CASSLNGISSYEQYF.